This TCR beta chain was sequenced in a study of PD-1 blockade in classical Hodgkin lymphoma. V was clipped by 5 bases and J by 7 bases, with 18 bases between them. Per the germline V gene, CDR1 is SGHVS and CDR2 is FQNEAQ. The CDR3 sequence is 15 residues long. In every patient, relapse followed autologous stem cell transplantation, while exposure to brentuximab vedotin differed. TCRdb keeps only in-frame clones here, not all; method: immunoSEQ multiplex PCR. This table has about 21,000 clones, roughly 72% appearing once. The clonotype was recovered from a human donor with classical Hodgkin lymphoma. This specimen consisted of peripheral blood mononuclear cells (PBMCs), obtained at baseline. The genes are TRBV7-8 and TRBJ1-5; unclear D gene. CDR3 sequence: CASSPSSSLGQPQHF. The DNA of the CDR3 is TGTGCCAGCAGCCCCTCGTCGAGTTTGGGGCAGCCCCAGCATTTT.